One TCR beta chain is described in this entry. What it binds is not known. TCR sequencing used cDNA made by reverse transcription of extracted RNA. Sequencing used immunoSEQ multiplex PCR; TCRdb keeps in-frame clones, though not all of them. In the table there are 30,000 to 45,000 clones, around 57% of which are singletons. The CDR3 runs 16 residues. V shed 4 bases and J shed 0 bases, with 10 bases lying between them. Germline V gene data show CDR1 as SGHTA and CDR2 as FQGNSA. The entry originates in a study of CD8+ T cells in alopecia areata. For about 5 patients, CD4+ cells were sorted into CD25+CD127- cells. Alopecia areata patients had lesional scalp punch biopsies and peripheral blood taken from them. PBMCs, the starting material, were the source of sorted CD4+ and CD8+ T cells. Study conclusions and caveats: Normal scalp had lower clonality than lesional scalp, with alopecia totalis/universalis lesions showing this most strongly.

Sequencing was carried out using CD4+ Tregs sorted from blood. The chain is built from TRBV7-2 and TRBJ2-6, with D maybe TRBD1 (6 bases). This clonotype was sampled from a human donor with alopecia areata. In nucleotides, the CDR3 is TGTGCCAGCAGCTCCCGAGGGGGCTCTGGGGCCAACGTCCTGACTTTC. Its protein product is CASSSRGGSGANVLTF.